This T cell receptor (beta chain) derives from a study of T cells expressing NK-cell markers. 5'RACE template switching built TCR beta cDNA with unique molecular identifiers. TCRdb reworked the 5' RACE reads into one entry per CDR3 protein, no DNA. In total, the table holds about 260,000 distinct CDR3 sequences. The germline gives CDR1 SQVTM, CDR2 ANQGSEA. The CDR3 has 12 amino acids. This clonotype originated in a man between 18 and 29 years old in good health. Sequencing input: blood T cells: a sorted CD56 or NKG2C T cell subset, CD4+ or CD8+ T cells, or bulk PBMC T cells (not recorded which). The rearrangement joins TRBV29-1 to TRBJ1-1; TCRdb returns TRBD1, unconfirmable since there is no DNA. CDR3 sequence reads: CSVHGAGTEAFF.